Sequencing of this T cell receptor (beta chain) was carried out in a study of beta chain features in type 1 diabetes. The sample holds a few counts of this clone. TCRB transcripts that were expressed got sequenced, as all of the isolated RNA had been reverse transcribed. Sequenced by immunoSEQ multiplex PCR; TCRdb stores in-frame clones only, minus some. The sample records hundreds of thousands of clones, 15% being singletons. V lost 4 bases, J lost 0 bases, and 12 bases lay in between. The length of the CDR3 is 15 residues. CDR1 and CDR2 from the germline V gene are SGDLS and YYNGEE. This receptor was taken from a man aged 18-30 years in good health. Sequenced sample: naive CD4+ T cells from blood. The chain links TRBV9 to TRBJ2-3; D is undetermined. CDR3 sequence (DNA): TGTGCCAGCAGCCCCCCAGCGACAAGCACAGATACGCAGTATTTT. This encodes CASSPPATSTDTQYF.